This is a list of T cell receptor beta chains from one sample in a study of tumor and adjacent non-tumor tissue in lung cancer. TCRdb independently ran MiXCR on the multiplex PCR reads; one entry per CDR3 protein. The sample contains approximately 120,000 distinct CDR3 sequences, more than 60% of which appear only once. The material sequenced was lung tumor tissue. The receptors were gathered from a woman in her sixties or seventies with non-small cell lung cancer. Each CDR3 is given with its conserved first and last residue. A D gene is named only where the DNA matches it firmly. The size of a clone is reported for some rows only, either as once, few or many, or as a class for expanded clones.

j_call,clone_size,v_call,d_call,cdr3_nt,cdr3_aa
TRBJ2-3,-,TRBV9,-,TGTACCAACAGCGTCCAGGGACCAGATACGCAGTATTTT,CTNSVQGPDTQYF
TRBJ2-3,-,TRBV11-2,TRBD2,TGTGACAGCAGCCTGGGACTAGTCACAGATACGCAATATTTT,CDSSLGLVTDTQYF
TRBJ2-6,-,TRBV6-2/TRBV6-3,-,TGTGCCAGCAGTTACCCACACTTCTCTGGGGCCAACCTCCTGACTTTC,CASSYPHFSGANLLTF
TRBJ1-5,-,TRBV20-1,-,TGCAGTGCTAGAGTTCGTCAGGCCTTTAGCAATCAGCCCCAGCATTTT,CSARVRQAFSNQPQHF
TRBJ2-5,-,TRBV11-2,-,TGTGCCAGCAACCAAGGGACACCACATGAGACCCAGTACTTC,CASNQGTPHETQYF
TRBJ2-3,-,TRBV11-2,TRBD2,TGTGCCAGCAGCTTAGTAGCGGGGGGCCACGGTCGCACGGGTACGCAGTATTTT,CASSLVAGGHGRTGTQYF
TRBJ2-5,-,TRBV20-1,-,TGCAATGCCCCACAGGAAGGGAGTGAGACCCAGTACTTC,CNAPQEGSETQYF
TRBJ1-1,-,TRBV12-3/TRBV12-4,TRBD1,TGTGCCAGCAGTTTTCGCCGATCACAGACAGGGGAAGCCTTCTTT,CASSFRRSQTGEAFF
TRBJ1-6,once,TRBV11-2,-,TGTACCAGCATCACTTGGAATTCACCCCTCCACTTT,CTSITWNSPLHF
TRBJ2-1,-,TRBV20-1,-,TGCAGTTATCTCTCGCGGGCGGACTACCATGAGCAGTTCTTC,CSYLSRADYHEQFF
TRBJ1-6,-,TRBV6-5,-,TGTGCCAACCCCTGGACATGTTCACCTCTCCGCTTT,CANPWTCSPLRF
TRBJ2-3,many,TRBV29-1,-,TGCAGCGTCTCGGGATTCTCGGGAGATACGCAGTATTTT,CSVSGFSGDTQYF
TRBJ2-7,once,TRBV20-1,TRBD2,TGCAGCGTCCCGGGGGGGGCTTGGGGGAGTGAGCATTACTTC,CSVPGGAWGSEHYF
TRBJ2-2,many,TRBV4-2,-,TGTGCCAGCAGCCCGTTCGGAGGGGTCCAGACCGGGGAGCTGTTTTTT,CASSPFGGVQTGELFF
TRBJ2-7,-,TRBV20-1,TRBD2,TGCATTGCGCCGACTAGCGGGACCTCTAACGAGAAGTACTTC,CIAPTSGTSNEKYF
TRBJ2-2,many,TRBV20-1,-,TGCAGTGCTAGAGTAAACACCGGGGAGCTGTTTTTT,CSARVNTGELFF
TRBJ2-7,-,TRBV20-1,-,TGCAGTGCGCCACCGGCTCGCGTGAGTCATGTAGGCTCCTACGAGCAGTACTTC,CSAPPARVSHVGSYEQYF
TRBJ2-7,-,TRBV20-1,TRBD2,TGCAGCGCGCCACCGGCTAGCGGGATTCCTGTAGGCTCCTATGAGCAGTACTTC,CSAPPASGIPVGSYEQYF
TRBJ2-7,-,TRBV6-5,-,TGTACCATCAGGTCGGGTTCTGCCTACGAGCAGTACTTC,CTIRSGSAYEQYF
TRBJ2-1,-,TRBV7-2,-,TGTGCCAGCAGCCCTTGGGCAAACGAGTACAATGAGCAGTTCTTC,CASSPWANEYNEQFF
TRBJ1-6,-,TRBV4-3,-,TGCGCCAGTAGCCAAGAGGTTTCGAATTCACTCCTCCACTTT,CASSQEVSNSLLHF
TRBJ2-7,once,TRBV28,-,TGTGCCGGTAGTTTAGAGGTCGCCTACGAGCAGTACTTC,CAGSLEVAYEQYF
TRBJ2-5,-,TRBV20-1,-,TGCAGTGCTAGAGGTAGCAGGATGAAGACCCAGTACTTC,CSARGSRMKTQYF
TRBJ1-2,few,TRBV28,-,TGTGCCAGCGGTAGAGGCAGAAATGGCTACACCTTC,CASGRGRNGYTF
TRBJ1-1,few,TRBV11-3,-,TGTGCCAGCAGCTTAAATGAGCCGCCGGGACGGATGAACACTGAAGCTTTCTTC,CASSLNEPPGRMNTEAFF
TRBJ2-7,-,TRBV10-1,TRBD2,TGCGCCAGCGGTAGCGGGGGAAATGACGAGCGGTACTTC,CASGSGGNDERYF
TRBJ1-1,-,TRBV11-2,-,TGTCCCAGCTCCCCTGGGCAGGGGAAATCCCACACCGAAGCTTTCTTT,CPSSPGQGKSHTEAFF
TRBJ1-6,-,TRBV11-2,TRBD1,TGTGCCAGCAGCCCAATTGACAGGGGGACTTCACCCCTCCACTTT,CASSPIDRGTSPLHF
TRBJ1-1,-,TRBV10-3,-,TGTGCCATCAGTGACCGCGGGTCCCGGAACACTGGAGCTTTCTTT,CAISDRGSRNTGAFF
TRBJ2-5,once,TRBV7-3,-,TGTGCCAGCAGCCCCCATGGAGGGTTCGTGACCCAGTACTTC,CASSPHGGFVTQYF
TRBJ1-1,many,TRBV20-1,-,TGCAGTGCTAATCACAAGGGGGAGTATCCCCTGAACACTGAAGCTTTCTTT,CSANHKGEYPLNTEAFF
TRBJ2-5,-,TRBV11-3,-,TGTGCCAGCAACTCCGGACAGCTTATTGAGACCCCGTACTTC,CASNSGQLIETPYF
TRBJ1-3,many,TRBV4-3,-,TGCGCCAGCAGCCAAGATTCGGGAGGGGTTGGAAACACCATATATTTT,CASSQDSGGVGNTIYF
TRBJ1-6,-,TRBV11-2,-,TGTGCCAGTAGCTTTGAAGCAAGCAATTCACCCCTCCACTTT,CASSFEASNSPLHF
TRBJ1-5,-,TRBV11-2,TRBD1,TGTGCCAGATCCCCGGACAGGGGTCAGCCCCAGCTTTTT,CARSPDRGQPQLF
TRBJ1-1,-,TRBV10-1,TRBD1,TGCGCCATCTACACTGGGACAGGGGGCCTGATTGAAGCTTTCTTT,CAIYTGTGGLIEAFF
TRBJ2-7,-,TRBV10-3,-,TGTACCATCGGTGAGCGAGGCCGGGATGACGAGCAGTACTTC,CTIGERGRDDEQYF
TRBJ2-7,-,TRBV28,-,TGTGTCAGCACCTCCCCGTGGGGGAGCAGCTCCTACGAGCAGTACTTT,CVSTSPWGSSSYEQYF
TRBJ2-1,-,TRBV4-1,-,TGCGCCAACAGCCAAGATGCAGTCATCTACTACAATGAGCAGTTCTTC,CANSQDAVIYYNEQFF
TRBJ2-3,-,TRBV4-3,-,TGCGCCAGCAACCAAGCGAATCAGAGAGATGATACGCAGTATTTT,CASNQANQRDDTQYF
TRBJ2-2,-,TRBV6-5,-,TGTGCCAGCAGTTACTCCTTAAACAACGGGGAGTTGTTTTTT,CASSYSLNNGELFF
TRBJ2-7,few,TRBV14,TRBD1,TGTGCCAGCAGCCTACGCCTAGGACAGGGGCCCTACGAGCAGTACTTC,CASSLRLGQGPYEQYF
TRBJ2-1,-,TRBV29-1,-,TGCAGCGTTGTGAGGGGCGGCGGGGAGCAGTTCTTC,CSVVRGGGEQFF
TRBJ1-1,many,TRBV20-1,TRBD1,TGCAGTGCTAGACGACAGGGGGCTCCGATGAACACTGAAGCTTTCTTT,CSARRQGAPMNTEAFF
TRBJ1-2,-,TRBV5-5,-,TGTGCCAGCAGCTCGGGGGCCTTTAACTATGACTACACCTTC,CASSSGAFNYDYTF
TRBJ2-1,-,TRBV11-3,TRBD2,TGTGCCATCAGCTTAGAGTTCACTAGCGGAAGCCACAATGGGCAGTTATTC,CAISLEFTSGSHNGQLF
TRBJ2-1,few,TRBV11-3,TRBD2,TGTACCAGCGGCTTAGAGTTGACAAGCGGGAGCCATAATGAGCAGTTCTTC,CTSGLELTSGSHNEQFF
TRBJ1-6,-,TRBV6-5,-,TGTGCCAACCCGTGGACATCTTCACCCCTCCACTTT,CANPWTSSPLHF
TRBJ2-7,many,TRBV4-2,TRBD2,TGTGCCAGCAGCCAAGACCCTTTAGGGACTAGCGGAACCCCACAGTACTTC,CASSQDPLGTSGTPQYF
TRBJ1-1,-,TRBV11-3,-,TGTGCCAGCAGCCTTGAGGTGAACACTGAGGCTTTCTTT,CASSLEVNTEAFF
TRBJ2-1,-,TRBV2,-,TGTGCCAGCAGTGCGGAGACCCACAATGAGCAGTTCTTC,CASSAETHNEQFF